These 22 T cell receptor beta chains were sequenced from one sample in a study of T cell responses to AZD1222 COVID-19 vaccine. Clones were read by immunoSEQ multiplex PCR, and TCRdb kept only the in-frame ones, dropping some. The data show fewer than 100,000 clones, 88% seen once. This material consisted of peripheral blood, taken 28 days after the second AZD1222 dose. Receptors were obtained from an adult who received the AZD1222 COVID-19 vaccine.

The chain recombines TRBV30 with TRBJ1-1; D not resolved. CDR3 length equals 14 residues. Trimming removed 2 bases from V and 5 bases from J, with 15 bases in between. Germline assignment: CDR1 GTSNPN and CDR2 SVGIG (reference sequence). The CDR3 loop is CAWSNVASRTEAFF. CDR3 DNA sequence: TGTGCCTGGAGTAACGTGGCGTCGCGGACTGAAGCTTTCTTT.

V and J are TRBV28 and TRBJ1-2, with unresolved D. Germline V lookup: CDR1 MDHEN, CDR2 SYDVKM. The CDR3 is made up of 13 amino acids. V was pared by 7 bases and J by 4 bases, with 13 bases between. Written as DNA, the CDR3 is TGTGCCAGCACCAAGGACCGAGTCTATGGCTACACCTTC. Protein: CASTKDRVYGYTF.

This CDR3 is CASPAGGKYNEQFF. The CDR3 nucleotides are TGTGCCAGCCCGGCGGGAGGGAAATACAATGAGCAGTTCTTC. The chain links TRBV2 to TRBJ2-1; 9 bases agree with TRBD2. The CDR3 runs 14 residues. With V trimmed by 8 bases and J by 4 bases, 6 bases remained unmatched. CDR1 is SNHLY, CDR2 FYNNEI, per germline. Full variable domain (outside the CDR3, taken from reference TRBV2 and TRBJ2-1): EPEVTQTPSHQVTQMGQEVILRCVPISNHLYFYWYRQILGQKVEFLVSFYNNEISEKSEIFDDQFSVERPDGSNFTLKIRSTKLEDSAMYFCASPAGGKYNEQFFGPGTRLTVL.

The chain uses TRBV7-8 and TRBJ1-6, with a tentative D call TRBD1 (6 bases). CDR3 length equals 16 residues. Germline CDR1 reads SGHVS; CDR2 reads FQNEAQ. Trimming left V 7 bases short and J 7 bases short, with 20 bases between. The CDR3 loop reads CASTLGTSTINSPLHF. As DNA, the CDR3 is TGTGCCAGCACCCTCGGGACATCAACCATCAATTCACCCCTCCACTTT.

This sequence joins TRBV19 and TRBJ1-2; 9 nucleotides agree with TRBD1. CDR3 length equals 16 residues. With 7 bases clipped from V and 8 bases from J, the junction kept 17 bases outside the gene matches. Germline loops: CDR1 LNHDA, CDR2 SQIVND (reference sequence). CDR3 protein: CASINVPGQGRKGYTF. CDR3 nucleotide sequence: TGTGCCAGTATTAACGTCCCGGGACAGGGAAGAAAGGGCTACACCTTC.

V and J are TRBV28 and TRBJ2-3; TRBD2 is a possible D gene (7 bases). Germline CDR1 is MDHEN and CDR2 is SYDVKM. The V end was cut by 8 bases, the J end by 4 bases, with 19 bases between. This CDR3 spans 15 amino acids. CDR3 in DNA: TGTGCCAGCGGCCTTCCGGGGGGCGCGCCAGATACGCAGTATTTT. It translates to CASGLPGGAPDTQYF.

The chain joins TRBV5-1 to TRBJ2-5; 10 bases are a match to TRBD1. The CDR3 spans 14 residues. J gave up 3 bases and V 5 bases, and 4 bases lay outside the gene matches. From germline, CDR1 is SGHRS and CDR2 YFSETQ. The CDR3: CASRAGTGEETQYF. CDR3 coding DNA: TGCGCCAGCAGAGCCGGGACAGGGGAAGAGACCCAGTACTTC. Variable domain in full (rest from reference TRBV5-1 and TRBJ2-5): KAGVTQTPRYLIKTRGQQVTLSCSPISGHRSVSWYQQTPGQGLQFLFEYFSETQRNKGNFPGRFSGRQFSNSRSEMNVSTLELGDSALYLCASRAGTGEETQYFGPGTRLLVL.

V is TRBV9 and J is TRBJ1-1; a weak D match, TRBD1 (6 bases). The CDR3 is 13 residues long. Germline lookup yields CDR1 SGDLS and CDR2 YYNGEE. V shed 1 base and J shed 6 bases, with 10 bases lying between them. The CDR3: CASSVIGGSEAFF. CDR3 coding DNA: TGTGCCAGCAGCGTAATCGGGGGCTCTGAAGCTTTCTTT.

The rearrangement links TRBV2 to TRBJ1-5; the D is unclear. The V end was cut by 8 bases, the J end by 6 bases, with 14 bases between. The CDR3 has 13 amino acids. CDR1 is SNHLY and CDR2 is FYNNEI in the germline V gene. The CDR3 bases are TGTGCCAGCGGAGAGGGTTCGTTTCAGCCCCAGCATTTT. Its translation: CASGEGSFQPQHF.

The rearrangement uses TRBV7-2 and TRBJ1-2; unclear D gene. The CDR3 loop spans 16 amino acids. Trimming left V 1 base short and J 3 bases short, with 15 bases between. CDR1 and CDR2 from the germline V gene are SGHTA and FQGNSA. This CDR3 reads CASSLVNTHPYYGYTF. The CDR3 DNA reads TGTGCCAGCAGCTTAGTTAACACCCATCCCTACTATGGCTACACCTTC.

J is TRBJ2-2 and V is TRBV7-9; D unclear. CDR3 size: 15 residues. The germline gives CDR1 SEHNR, CDR2 FQNEAQ (reference sequence). The V end was cut by 3 bases, the J end by 6 bases, with 14 bases between. CDR3 sequence (DNA): TGTGCCAGCAGCTTGGTCGGCGGCCCTCCCGGGGAGCTGTTTTTT. This encodes CASSLVGGPPGELFF.

The CDR3 loop reads CASSLDTQYF. Written as DNA, the CDR3 is TGTGCCAGCAGCTTAGATACGCAGTATTTT. This chain uses TRBV7-9 with TRBJ2-3; D gene ambiguous. V was shortened by 1 base and J by 7 bases, with 0 bases between the two germline ends. The CDR3 is 10 amino acids. Germline CDR1 is SEHNR and CDR2 is FQNEAQ (reference sequence).

This clone was picked up one time. V is TRBV5-5 and J is TRBJ2-7; unclear D gene. CDR3 length: 15 residues. The germline V gene encodes CDR1 SGHKS and CDR2 YYEKEE (reference sequence). V dropped 0 bases and J dropped 4 bases, with 14 bases sitting between them. The CDR3, as DNA: TGTGCCAGCAGCTTGGCCCCTCTACACGCATACGAGCAGTACTTC. Its protein product is CASSLAPLHAYEQYF.

This clone was seen once. J is TRBJ1-6 and V is TRBV5-1; 7 bases map to TRBD1. CDR3 length equals 15 residues. J gave up 5 bases and V 0 bases, and 2 bases lay outside the gene matches. Per the germline V gene, CDR1 is SGHRS and CDR2 is YFSETQ. CDR3 loop: CASSLAQGNNSPLHF. CDR3 in DNA: TGCGCCAGCAGCTTGGCACAGGGGAATAATTCACCCCTCCACTTT.

V and J are TRBV18 and TRBJ1-2; D possibly corresponds to TRBD1 (5 bases). Germline V gene sequence: CDR1 KGHSH, CDR2 LQKENI. CDR3 length equals 15 residues. V gave up 0 bases and J gave up 7 bases, with 15 bases separating them. The CDR3 DNA is TGTGCCAGCTCACCACCGTCGGGGGGTGCGGGTGGCTACACCTTC. This encodes CASSPPSGGAGGYTF.

The rearrangement joins TRBV5-4 to TRBJ2-1; tentative D call: TRBD2 (5 bases). V lost 2 bases and J 5 bases, leaving 14 bases between the germline ends. The germline CDR1 and CDR2 sequences are SGHNT and YYREEE (reference sequence). This CDR3 comprises 15 residues. This CDR3 is CASSFQLGIDNEQFF. The CDR3 DNA reads as TGTGCCAGCAGCTTTCAACTAGGCATAGACAATGAGCAGTTCTTC.

The count of this clone is one. The rearrangement uses TRBV4-1 and TRBJ2-5; 8 nucleotides align to TRBD2. In germline, CDR1 is MGHRA, CDR2 YSYEKL. The CDR3 sequence is 16 residues long. Trimming removed 1 base from V and 5 bases from J; junction bases left unmatched: 9. The CDR3 region is CASSQVSSGPGETQYF. In DNA form, the CDR3 reads TGCGCCAGCAGCCAAGTATCTAGCGGGCCGGGTGAGACCCAGTACTTC.

The chain joins TRBV16 to TRBJ1-3; D unclear. CDR1 and CDR2 from the germline V gene are KGHSY and FQNENV. V lost 0 bases and J 3 bases, leaving 9 bases between the germline ends. The CDR3 sequence is 15 residues long. CDR3 residues: CASSQSNVGGNTIYF. The CDR3 DNA reads TGTGCCAGCAGCCAATCGAATGTAGGTGGAAACACCATATATTTT.

This rearrangement joins TRBV12-3 or TRBV12-4 to TRBJ2-3; D tentatively reads TRBD1 or TRBD2 (6 bases each). This CDR3 spans 13 amino acids. V dropped 3 bases and J dropped 5 bases, with 9 bases sitting between them. DNA of the CDR3: TGTGCCAGCAGTTTTAGGGGGGAAGATACGCAGTATTTT. As protein: CASSFRGEDTQYF.

This sequence joins TRBV6-6 and TRBJ1-1; D unclear. CDR1 is MNHNY and CDR2 is SVGAGI in the germline V gene (reference sequence). The CDR3 is 13 amino acids. V lost 5 bases to trimming and J lost 0 bases, with 7 bases between them. In nucleotides, the CDR3 is TGTGCCAGCAGTAATAGGATGAACACTGAAGCTTTCTTT. It specifies CASSNRMNTEAFF.

This clone was recorded only once. V is TRBV6-1 and J is TRBJ1-3, with TRBD1 matching 9 bases. Germline assignment: CDR1 MNHNS and CDR2 SASEGT. This CDR3 spans 18 amino acids. After removal of 3 bases from V and 0 bases from J, the junction contained 9 bases not matched to a gene. The CDR3 here is CASSDLMGQGSSGNTIYF. The CDR3 DNA reads as TGTGCCAGCAGTGACCTTATGGGACAGGGAAGCTCTGGAAACACCATATATTTT.

The rearrangement links TRBV15 to TRBJ2-3; D is uncertain. Germline loops: CDR1 LNHNV, CDR2 YYDKDF (reference sequence). The V end was cut by 0 bases, the J end by 0 bases, with 7 bases between. There are 15 residues in the CDR3. CDR3 loop: CATSRDDPSTDTQYF. CDR3 nucleotide sequence: TGTGCCACCAGCAGAGATGACCCGAGCACAGATACGCAGTATTTT.